The 5 T cell receptor beta chains in this list originate from one sample, sequenced in a study of blood T cell repertoires in COVID-19. The repertoire was sequenced with immunoSEQ multiplex PCR; TCRdb's copy has only in-frame clones and lacks some. The sample holds roughly 160,000 clones, over 70% seen once. Sequenced sample: peripheral blood. The receptors come from an older woman with acute or convalescent COVID-19.

The V call is TRBV21-1, the J call TRBJ1-4. TRBV21-1 corresponds to a pseudogene. The CDR3 extends over 13 amino acids. CDR3 sequence: CASPMEDDEKLFF. The CDR3 DNA reads as TGTGCCAGCCCTATGGAGGACGATGAAAAACTGTTTTTT.

This clone was observed many times. The rearrangement links TRBV5-8 to TRBJ1-3; 7 positions match TRBD1. CDR3 size: 14 residues. Per germline, CDR1 SGHTS and CDR2 YDEGEE. V lost 0 bases, J lost 4 bases, and 1 base stayed unmatched. The CDR3 sequence is CASSLDRGGNTIYF. CDR3 nucleotide sequence: TGTGCCAGCAGCTTGGACAGGGGAGGAAACACCATATATTTT.

The chain couples TRBV6-5 to TRBJ1-1; TRBD1 might be the D (6 bases). CDR3 size: 13 residues. V was shortened by 5 bases and J by 3 bases, with 10 bases between the two germline ends. The germline V gene encodes CDR1 MNHEY and CDR2 SVGAGI. CDR3 sequence reads: CASSIGQYTEAFF. CDR3 DNA: TGTGCCAGCAGTATAGGACAGTACACTGAAGCTTTCTTT.

This clone was observed a handful of times. The CDR3 sequence: CSVAGTDYGTYEQYF. In nucleotides, the CDR3 is TGCAGCGTTGCCGGGACAGATTATGGGACCTACGAGCAGTACTTC. The chain recombines TRBV29-1 with TRBJ2-7, with 7 positions matching TRBD1. V was clipped by 4 bases and J by 2 bases; unmatched bases: 11. The CDR3 length is 15 residues. Germline V gene sequence: CDR1 SQVTM, CDR2 ANQGSEA.

The CDR3 region has the DNA TGTGCCAGCAGCTTAACGGGGGGTCCGGCCGAGCAGTACTTC. The encoded protein is CASSLTGGPAEQYF. V gene TRBV7-3 combines with J gene TRBJ2-7, with a weak D call TRBD2 (6 bases). V lost 0 bases, J lost 6 bases, and 12 bases lay in between. CDR1 SGHTA and CDR2 FQGTGA come from the germline V gene. The CDR3 has 14 amino acids.